The rows below give T cell receptor beta chains drawn from one sample of a study of blood T cell repertoires in COVID-19. TCRdb's copy holds only in-frame clones and misses some; the assay was immunoSEQ multiplex PCR. The sample yields 90,000 or so clones, 65% to 90% seen once. The sequencing sample was made of peripheral blood. These receptors came from a man in his sixties with acute or convalescent COVID-19. Both conserved end residues are part of each CDR3. D genes are given only for firm matches. A row's size may be missing; if present it is once, few, many or a size class.

D gene: TRBD1; J gene: TRBJ1-1; clone size: NA; V gene: TRBV19; CDR3 DNA: TGTGCCAGTAGTACCCACCGGGACAGTCAAACTGAAGCTTTCTTT; CDR3 protein: CASSTHRDSQTEAFF
D gene: TRBD2; J gene: TRBJ2-3; clone size: once; V gene: TRBV5-4; CDR3 DNA: TGTGCCAGCAGTAGGGGACTAACTAGCACAGATACGCAGTATTTT; CDR3 protein: CASSRGLTSTDTQYF
D gene: NA; J gene: TRBJ1-6; clone size: NA; V gene: TRBV7-2; CDR3 DNA: TGTGCCAGCAGCTTCCTCCGGACAGATAATTCACCCCTCCACTTT; CDR3 protein: CASSFLRTDNSPLHF
D gene: NA; J gene: TRBJ1-1; clone size: NA; V gene: TRBV2; CDR3 DNA: TGTGCCAGCAGAGCTAACACTGAAGCTTTCTTT; CDR3 protein: CASRANTEAFF
D gene: TRBD2; J gene: TRBJ2-5; clone size: NA; V gene: TRBV11-2; CDR3 DNA: TGTGCCAGCAGCTTTTCAGCTGGGACTAGTGGAGAGACCCAGTACTTC; CDR3 protein: CASSFSAGTSGETQYF
D gene: TRBD1; J gene: TRBJ1-2; clone size: NA; V gene: TRBV6-6; CDR3 DNA: TGTGCCAGCAGGCCCGGGACAGGGCGCTATGGCTACACCTTC; CDR3 protein: CASRPGTGRYGYTF
D gene: NA; J gene: TRBJ2-2; clone size: NA; V gene: TRBV7-7; CDR3 DNA: TGTGCTAGCAGCCCAAACACAGGGTTTGGCGGGGAGCTGTTTTTT; CDR3 protein: CASSPNTGFGGELFF
D gene: NA; J gene: TRBJ1-2; clone size: NA; V gene: TRBV14; CDR3 DNA: TGTGCCAGCAGCCAAGGGGAACTCACTGGTGGCAGGGACTATGGCTACACCTTC; CDR3 protein: CASSQGELTGGRDYGYTF
D gene: NA; J gene: TRBJ1-1; clone size: NA; V gene: TRBV12-3/TRBV12-4; CDR3 DNA: TGTGCCAGCAGCGGACAGAAGAACACTGAAGCTTTCTTT; CDR3 protein: CASSGQKNTEAFF
D gene: NA; J gene: TRBJ2-5; clone size: NA; V gene: TRBV6-1; CDR3 DNA: TGTGCCAGCAGTGAAACTGGGGGGGCAGAGACCCAGTACTTC; CDR3 protein: CASSETGGAETQYF
D gene: NA; J gene: TRBJ1-1; clone size: NA; V gene: TRBV7-2; CDR3 DNA: TGTGCCAGCAGCTCTGGACAGCCCACGGCTGAAGCTTTCTTT; CDR3 protein: CASSSGQPTAEAFF
D gene: NA; J gene: TRBJ1-6; clone size: NA; V gene: TRBV7-2; CDR3 DNA: TGTGCCAGCAGCTTAGCCTTGGGGGCGAGGTCACCCCTCCACTTT; CDR3 protein: CASSLALGARSPLHF
D gene: NA; J gene: TRBJ1-4; clone size: once; V gene: TRBV7-9; CDR3 DNA: TGTGCCAGCAGCTCCACACGCCCAACTAATGAAAAACTGTTTTTT; CDR3 protein: CASSSTRPTNEKLFF